The sequence of this T cell receptor beta chain was determined in a study of tumor-infiltrating lymphocytes in primary liver carcinoma. Synthesis of TCR beta cDNA was carried out from about 0.55 ug total RNA with a constant-region primer. ARM-PCR was slightly modified, and three nested multiplex PCR rounds with it gave rise to the TCR beta libraries. A C-beta reverse primer and TRBV1-TRBV30 forward primers served in each of the first two PCR rounds, at ten to eleven cycles apiece. TCRdb processed the multiplex PCR reads anew with MiXCR; each CDR3 protein has one entry. The repertoire consists of 45,000 to 65,000 distinct CDR3 sequences, with around 77% occurring once and the leading ten covering around 22%. A note on this clonotype: The junction and the germline gene differ at one end; a read error may be behind it.

Without any cell sorting, roughly 17-31 mg of bulk tissue yielded co-extracted RNA and DNA. The germline V gene has CDR1 SGHAT and CDR2 FQNNGV. The CDR3 sequence is 18 residues long. The rearrangement links TRBV11-2 to TRBJ2-6; D is ambiguous. Sequencing was performed on liver tumor tissue from sampling region 5. Subset specified: tumor region T5, tumor centre. The TCR was taken from a man aged 35 to 55 with primary liver carcinoma and hepatitis B virus infection. The CDR3 bases are TGTGCCACCAGCAGCCGGGTACCAAATCTCTCTGGGACCAACGTCCTGACTTTC. It translates to CATSSRVPNLSGTNVLTF.